The entry below gives a single T cell receptor beta chain sequence along with its context. This sample was taken from a study of blood T cell repertoires in COVID-19. Study summary: Specimens from acute and convalescent COVID-19 originated in the United States, Italy and Spain. T cells, B-cell-depleted T cells, or PBMCs supplied cDNA or gDNA.

As handled by the study authors: Estimates of nucleated cell counts were drawn from the amplification of reference gene primers. TCRdb's copy holds only in-frame clones and misses some; the assay was immunoSEQ multiplex PCR. V, J and clone size are those of that table, while D and trimming were read from the DNA. Among about 150,000 clones, approximately 80% were seen once, and the ten largest hold nearly 10%. The length of the CDR3 is 14 residues. Germline lookup yields CDR1 SGDLS and CDR2 YYNGEE. V lost 1 base to trimming and J lost 1 base, with 7 bases between them. The rearrangement joins TRBV9 to TRBJ2-3; tentative D call: TRBD1 (5 bases). The material sequenced was peripheral blood. This TCR was recovered from a woman in her fifties or sixties with acute or convalescent COVID-19. CDR3 protein: CASSVKGGTDTQYF. The DNA of the CDR3 is TGTGCCAGCAGCGTAAAAGGGGGCACAGATACGCAGTATTTT.